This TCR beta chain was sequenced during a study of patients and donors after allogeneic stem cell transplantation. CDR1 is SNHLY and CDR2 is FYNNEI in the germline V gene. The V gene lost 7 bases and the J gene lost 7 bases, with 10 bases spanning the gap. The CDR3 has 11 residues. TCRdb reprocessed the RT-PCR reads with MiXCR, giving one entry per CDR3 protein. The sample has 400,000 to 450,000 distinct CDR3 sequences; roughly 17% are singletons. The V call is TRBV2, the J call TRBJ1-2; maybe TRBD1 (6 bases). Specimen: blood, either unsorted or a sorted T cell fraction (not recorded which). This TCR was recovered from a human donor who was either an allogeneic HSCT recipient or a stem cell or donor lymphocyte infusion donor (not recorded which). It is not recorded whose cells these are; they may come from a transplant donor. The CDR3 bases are TGTGCCAGCAACCCCAGGGGTGGCTACACCTTC. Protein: CASNPRGGYTF.